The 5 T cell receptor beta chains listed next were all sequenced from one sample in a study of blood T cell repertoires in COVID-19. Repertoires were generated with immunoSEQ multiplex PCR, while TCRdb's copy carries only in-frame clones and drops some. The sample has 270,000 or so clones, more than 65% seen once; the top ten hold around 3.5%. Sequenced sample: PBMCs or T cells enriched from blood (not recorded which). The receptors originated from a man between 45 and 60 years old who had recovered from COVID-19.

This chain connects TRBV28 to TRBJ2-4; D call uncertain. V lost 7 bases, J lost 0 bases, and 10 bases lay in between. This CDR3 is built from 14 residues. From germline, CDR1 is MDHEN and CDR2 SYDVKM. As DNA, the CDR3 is TGTGCCAGCACCCTGACAATAGCCAAAAACATTCAGTACTTC. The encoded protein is CASTLTIAKNIQYF.

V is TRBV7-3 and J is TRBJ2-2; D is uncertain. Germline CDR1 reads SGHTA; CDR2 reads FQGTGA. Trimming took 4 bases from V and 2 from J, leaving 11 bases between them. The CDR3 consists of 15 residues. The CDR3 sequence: CASSYPSGNTGELFF. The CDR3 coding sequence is TGTGCCAGCAGCTACCCGAGTGGTAACACCGGGGAGCTGTTTTTT.

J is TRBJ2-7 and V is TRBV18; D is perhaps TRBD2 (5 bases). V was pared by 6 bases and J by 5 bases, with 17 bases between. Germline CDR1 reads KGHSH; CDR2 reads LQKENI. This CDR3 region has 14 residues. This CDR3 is CASSPRTWFNEQYF. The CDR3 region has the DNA TGTGCCAGCTCCCCTAGGACTTGGTTCAACGAGCAGTACTTC.

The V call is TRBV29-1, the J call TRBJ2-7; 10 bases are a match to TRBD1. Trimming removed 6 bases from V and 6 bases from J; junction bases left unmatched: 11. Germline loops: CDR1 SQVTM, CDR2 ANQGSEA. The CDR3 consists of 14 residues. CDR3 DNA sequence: TGCAGCGTCGGACAGGGGGTTTACGTGGGCGAGCAGTACTTC. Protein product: CSVGQGVYVGEQYF.

The DNA for the CDR3 is TGTGCCAGCAGTGGACAGGTTAACTATGGCTACACCTTC. This gives the protein CASSGQVNYGYTF. This rearrangement joins TRBV2 to TRBJ1-2, with D maybe TRBD1 (6 bases). Germline V gene sequence: CDR1 SNHLY, CDR2 FYNNEI. V was shortened by 4 bases and J by 1 base, with 7 bases between the two germline ends. This CDR3 spans 13 amino acids.